Presented here are 17 T cell receptor beta chains from one specimen sequenced in a study of technical replicates of blood from several donors. TCRdb's table, derived via immunoSEQ multiplex PCR, lists solely in-frame clones and lacks some. The repertoire includes under 100,000 clones, approximately 96% of them detected once, and 0.2% to 0.25% sits in the top ten. The sequencing input was T cells isolated from PBMCs. The source of these receptors is a human donor in good health.

The rearrangement links TRBV14 to TRBJ2-3; 8 bases fit TRBD1. Trimming at V came to 1 base and at J to 4 bases, leaving 1 base not matched to a gene. There are 14 residues in the CDR3. Germline assignment: CDR1 SGHDN and CDR2 FVKESK. The CDR3: CASSQATGADTQYF. CDR3 bases: TGTGCCAGCAGCCAAGCGACAGGGGCAGATACGCAGTATTTT.

The rearrangement uses TRBV4-1 and TRBJ1-2, with 8 bases identical to TRBD1. From germline, CDR1 is MGHRA and CDR2 YSYEKL. CDR3 size: 16 residues. The V and J ends lost 0 bases and 6 bases, in that order; junction bases with no gene match: 9. The CDR3 spells CASSQEEMDRVNGYTF. DNA of the CDR3: TGCGCCAGCAGCCAAGAAGAGATGGACAGGGTCAATGGCTACACCTTC.

The CDR3 here is CASRIDRLNQPQHF. CDR3 nucleotides: TGTGCCAGCAGGATCGACAGACTCAATCAGCCCCAGCATTTT. The rearrangement uses TRBV21-1 and TRBJ1-5; the DNA was not compared with TRBD1, the D call given in the table. TRBV21-1 is given as a pseudogene. The CDR3 is 14 residues long.

The chain joins TRBV28 to TRBJ2-5; 7 positions match TRBD2. V was clipped by 7 bases and J by 2 bases; unmatched bases: 19. Looked up from germline, CDR1 is MDHEN and CDR2 is SYDVKM. The CDR3 extends over 18 amino acids. In nucleotides, the CDR3 is TGTGCCAGCACCTCCGTGGGAGGGTTTTCCCCAAGTCAAGAGACCCAGTACTTC. It specifies CASTSVGGFSPSQETQYF.

V gene TRBV28 combines with J gene TRBJ2-5, with TRBD2 matching 7 bases. Per germline, CDR1 MDHEN and CDR2 SYDVKM. V shed 5 bases and J 3 bases; nucleotides not matched to a gene: 9. The CDR3 sequence is 15 residues long. In nucleotides, the CDR3 is TGTGCCAGCAGTCCCGGGACTACCCTCAAAGAGACCCAGTACTTC. This codes for CASSPGTTLKETQYF.

The chain employs TRBV7-6 and TRBJ1-2; D is unresolved. V lost 1 base, J lost 7 bases, and 10 bases lay in between. CDR1 and CDR2 (germline): SGHVS, FNYEAQ. This CDR3 contains 13 residues. This CDR3 reads CASSLEPGGGYTF. The CDR3 DNA reads as TGTGCCAGCAGCTTAGAGCCTGGAGGTGGCTACACCTTC.

The chain is built from TRBV4-1 and TRBJ2-3; 8 bases align to TRBD1. This CDR3 comprises 15 residues. V lost 1 base, J lost 6 bases, and 6 bases stayed unmatched. Germline CDR1 is MGHRA and CDR2 is YSYEKL. This CDR3 reads CASSQVGTGHDTQYF. The CDR3, as DNA: TGCGCCAGCAGCCAAGTTGGGACAGGACATGATACGCAGTATTTT.

The chain links TRBV6-5 to TRBJ2-1; 9 bases agree with TRBD1. This CDR3 region has 15 residues. Losses at the gene ends were 7 bases for V and 6 bases for J; bases not matched to a gene: 10. In germline, CDR1 is MNHEY, CDR2 SVGAGI. CDR3 coding DNA: TGTGCCAGCACCCAGGGACAGGGAGGGGTCAATGAGCAGTTCTTC. Protein product: CASTQGQGGVNEQFF.

This chain links TRBV11-2 with TRBJ2-7; D is perhaps TRBD2 (6 bases). The CDR3 has 14 residues. CDR1 and CDR2 (germline): SGHAT, FQNNGV. Trimming removed 3 bases at V and 0 bases at J, with 9 bases between. For the CDR3, the DNA is TGTGCCAGCAGCTTCGTGGGGGGCTCCTACGAGCAGTACTTC. Protein sequence: CASSFVGGSYEQYF.

This clone was seen only a few times. The rearrangement uses TRBV7-9 and TRBJ1-2, with D unclear. This CDR3 region has 12 residues. With 6 bases removed from V and 4 bases from J, the gap between germline ends came to 9 bases. The germline gives CDR1 SEHNR, CDR2 FQNEAQ (reference sequence). The CDR3 coding sequence is TGTGCCAGCAGTTTTGGGAGCTATGGCTACACCTTC. As protein: CASSFGSYGYTF.

V usage is TRBV4-1 and J usage is TRBJ1-2; D gene uncertain. Germline values: CDR1 MGHRA, CDR2 YSYEKL. The germline V and J ends were trimmed by 6 bases and 2 bases, with 16 bases remaining between them. The CDR3 is made up of 15 amino acids. The CDR3 reads CASRTPETENYGYTF. CDR3 DNA: TGCGCCAGCAGGACCCCGGAGACGGAAAACTATGGCTACACCTTC.

The chain joins TRBV28 to TRBJ1-4; 7 bases map to TRBD1. The CDR3 contains 15 residues. The ends lost 5 bases at V and 5 bases at J; junction bases unmatched: 8. Germline assignment: CDR1 MDHEN and CDR2 SYDVKM. The CDR3 bases are TGTGCCAGCAGTCAAAACAGGGGAGAAAATGAAAAACTGTTTTTT. Translation: CASSQNRGENEKLFF.

This clone showed up many times. J is TRBJ1-5 and V is TRBV7-8; 8 bases line up with TRBD1. V shed 5 bases, J shed 6 bases, and the junction held 9 bases outside the gene matches. The CDR3 runs 15 residues. CDR1 SGHVS and CDR2 FQNEAQ come from the germline V gene. DNA for the CDR3: TGTGCCAGCAGCCGTGACAGGGGTCCATCTCAGCCCCAGCATTTT. It specifies CASSRDRGPSQPQHF.

This chain links TRBV10-3 with TRBJ1-1, with 9 bases identical to TRBD1. Per the germline V gene, CDR1 is ENHRY and CDR2 is SYGVKD. With V trimmed by 6 bases and J by 8 bases, 10 bases remained unmatched. This CDR3 is 14 amino acids long. This CDR3 reads CAISRQGEAPEAFF. The CDR3 DNA follows: TGTGCCATCAGCAGACAGGGGGAGGCCCCCGAAGCTTTCTTT.

CDR3 DNA sequence: TGTGCCAGCAGCCCCGGGACAGCCGAGCAGTACTTC. As protein: CASSPGTAEQYF. The gene calls are TRBV7-6 and TRBJ2-7; 7 bases align to TRBD1. V shed 5 bases and J 6 bases; nucleotides not matched to a gene: 4. Per the germline V gene, CDR1 is SGHVS and CDR2 is FNYEAQ. CDR3 length: 12 residues.

This clone has just one count. The V gene is TRBV19, the J gene TRBJ2-2; 11 nucleotides agree with TRBD2. CDR1 is LNHDA, CDR2 SQIVND, per germline (reference sequence). The CDR3 is made up of 15 amino acids. V trimming: 8 bases; J trimming: 5 bases; junction bases outside the gene matches: 7. The CDR3 nucleotides are TGTGCCAGTCATAGCGGGGGGGCCGAAACCGGGGAGCTGTTTTTT. It codes for CASHSGGAETGELFF.

The genes are TRBV5-1 and TRBJ2-2, with D hard to call. Germline V gives CDR1 SGHRS, CDR2 YFSETQ. V lost 5 bases and J 3 bases, leaving 8 bases between the germline ends. The CDR3 runs 13 residues. CDR3 sequence: CASRSADTGELFF. CDR3 DNA sequence: TGCGCCAGCAGGAGCGCGGACACCGGGGAGCTGTTTTTT.